Many counts were recorded for the clone carrying this T cell receptor beta chain. This record belongs to a study of blood T cell repertoires in COVID-19. In the study overall: Whether acute or convalescent, the COVID-19 samples came from the United States, Italy and Spain. PBMCs, B-cell-depleted T cells, or T cells were the source of the cDNA or gDNA that made up the material.

Method: immunoSEQ multiplex PCR; TCRdb's copy keeps in-frame clones and lacks some. The sample yields tens of thousands of clones, around 85% seen once. The V end was cut by 6 bases, the J end by 0 bases, with 8 bases between. Germline loops: CDR1 LNHDA, CDR2 SQIVND (reference sequence). The CDR3 length is 13 residues. What was sequenced was peripheral blood. The rearrangement joins TRBV19 to TRBJ1-1; a weak D match, TRBD1 (6 bases). The clonotype was recovered from a man older than 75 with acute or convalescent COVID-19. DNA of the CDR3: TGTGCCAGTAGCGGGACAATGAACACTGAAGCTTTCTTT. Residues: CASSGTMNTEAFF.